This T cell receptor (beta chain) was sequenced in a study of glioma-infiltrating T cells after dendritic cell vaccination. Regarding this clone: Its specificity is not known.

CDR1 is SGHRS and CDR2 is YFSETQ in the germline V gene. V lost 4 bases to trimming and J lost 5 bases; unmatched junction nucleotides: 1. The CDR3 consists of 12 residues. Time point denoted: after dendritic cell vaccination, including at tumor progression/relapse. None of the glioblastoma patients had an isocitrate dehydrogenase mutation. Amplification used 60 V beta primers and 13 J beta primers. Here immunoSEQ multiplex PCR was the method, and the copy in TCRdb shows in-frame clones only, minus some. The sample has tens of thousands of clones; roughly four fifths are singletons. Study-wide results and limits: Only a small number of patients had complete blood and tumor samples. Higher pretreatment TIL content predicted longer progression-free time and survival.

The sequenced sample was blood, obtained after dendritic cell vaccination. The chain uses TRBV5-1 and TRBJ2-7; 9 bases map to TRBD1. The sequence was obtained from a human donor with glioblastoma. This CDR3 reads CASSGQGNEQYF. In nucleotides, the CDR3 is TGCGCCAGCAGCGGACAGGGGAACGAGCAGTACTTC.